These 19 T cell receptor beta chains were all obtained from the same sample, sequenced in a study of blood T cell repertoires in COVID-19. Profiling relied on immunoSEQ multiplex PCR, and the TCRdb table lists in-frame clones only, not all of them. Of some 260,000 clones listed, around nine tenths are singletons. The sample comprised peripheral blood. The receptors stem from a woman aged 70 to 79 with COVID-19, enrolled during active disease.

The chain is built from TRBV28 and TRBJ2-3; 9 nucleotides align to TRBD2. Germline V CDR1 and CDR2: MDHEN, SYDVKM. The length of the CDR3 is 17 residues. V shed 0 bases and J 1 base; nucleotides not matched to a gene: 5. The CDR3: CASSLWIAGAGTDTQYF. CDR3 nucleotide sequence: TGTGCCAGCAGTTTATGGATAGCGGGAGCCGGCACAGATACGCAGTATTTT.

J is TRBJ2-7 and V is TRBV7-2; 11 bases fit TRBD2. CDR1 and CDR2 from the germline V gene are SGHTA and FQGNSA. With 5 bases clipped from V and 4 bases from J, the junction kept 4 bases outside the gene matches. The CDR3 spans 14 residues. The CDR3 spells CASSVTSGNYEQYF. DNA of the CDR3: TGTGCCAGCAGCGTGACTAGCGGGAATTACGAGCAGTACTTC. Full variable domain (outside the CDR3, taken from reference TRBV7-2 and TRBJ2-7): GAGVSQSPSNKVTEKGKDVELRCDPISGHTALYWYRQSLGQGLEFLIYFQGNSAPDKSGLPSDRFSAERTGGSVSTLTIQRTQQEDSAVYLCASSVTSGNYEQYFGPGTRLTVT.

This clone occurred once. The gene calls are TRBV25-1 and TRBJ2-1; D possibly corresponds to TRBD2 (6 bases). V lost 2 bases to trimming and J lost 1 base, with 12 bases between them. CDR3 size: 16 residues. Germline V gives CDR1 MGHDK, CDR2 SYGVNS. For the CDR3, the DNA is TGTGCCAGCAGTGAAGGGGGGAGGATATCCTACAATGAGCAGTTCTTC. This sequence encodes CASSEGGRISYNEQFF.

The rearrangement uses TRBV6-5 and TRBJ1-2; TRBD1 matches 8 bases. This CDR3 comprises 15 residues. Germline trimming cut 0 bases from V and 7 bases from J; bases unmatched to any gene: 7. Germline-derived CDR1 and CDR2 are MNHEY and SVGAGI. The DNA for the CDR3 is TGTGCCAGCAGTTACTCGGTCAGGGGGCATATTGGCTACACCTTC. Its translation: CASSYSVRGHIGYTF.

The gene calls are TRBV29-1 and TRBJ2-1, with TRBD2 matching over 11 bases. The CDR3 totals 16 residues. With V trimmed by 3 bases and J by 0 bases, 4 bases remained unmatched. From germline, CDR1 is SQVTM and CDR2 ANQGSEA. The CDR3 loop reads CSVEGTSGTSYNEQFF. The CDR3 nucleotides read TGCAGCGTTGAGGGGACTAGCGGAACCTCCTACAATGAGCAGTTCTTC.

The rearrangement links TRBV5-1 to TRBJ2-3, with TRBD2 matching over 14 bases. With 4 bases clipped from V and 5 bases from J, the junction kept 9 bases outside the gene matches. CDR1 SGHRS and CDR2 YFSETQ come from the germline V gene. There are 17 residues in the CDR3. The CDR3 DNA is TGCGCCAGCAGCCCGGGACTAGCGGGAGTGTTCATAGATACGCAGTATTTT. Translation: CASSPGLAGVFIDTQYF.

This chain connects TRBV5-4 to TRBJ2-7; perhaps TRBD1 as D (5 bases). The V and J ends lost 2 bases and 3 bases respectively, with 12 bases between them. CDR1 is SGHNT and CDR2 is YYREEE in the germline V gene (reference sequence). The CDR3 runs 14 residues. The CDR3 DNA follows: TGTGCCAGCAGCTTATCTAGGGGATTCTACGAGCAGTACTTC. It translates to CASSLSRGFYEQYF.

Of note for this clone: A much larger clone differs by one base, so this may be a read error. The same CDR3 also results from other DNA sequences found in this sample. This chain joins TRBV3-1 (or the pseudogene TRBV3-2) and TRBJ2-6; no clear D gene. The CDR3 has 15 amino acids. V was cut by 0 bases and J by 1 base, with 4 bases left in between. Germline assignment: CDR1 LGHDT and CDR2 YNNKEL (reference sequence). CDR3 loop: CASSQDLSGANVLTF. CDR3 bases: TGTGCCAGCAGCCAAGACCTATCTGGGGCCAACGTCCTGACTTTC.

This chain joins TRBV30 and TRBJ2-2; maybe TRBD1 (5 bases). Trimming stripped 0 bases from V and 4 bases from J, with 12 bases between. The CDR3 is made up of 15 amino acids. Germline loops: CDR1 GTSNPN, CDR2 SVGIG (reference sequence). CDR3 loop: CAWSVFHGATGELFF. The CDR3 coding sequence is TGTGCCTGGAGTGTATTCCATGGGGCCACCGGGGAGCTGTTTTTT. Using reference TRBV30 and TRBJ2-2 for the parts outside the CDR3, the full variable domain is SQTIHQWPATLVQPVGSPLSLECTVEGTSNPNLYWYRQAAGRGLQLLFYSVGIGQISSEVPQNLSASRPQDRQFILSSKKLLLSDSGFYLCAWSVFHGATGELFFGEGSRLTVL.

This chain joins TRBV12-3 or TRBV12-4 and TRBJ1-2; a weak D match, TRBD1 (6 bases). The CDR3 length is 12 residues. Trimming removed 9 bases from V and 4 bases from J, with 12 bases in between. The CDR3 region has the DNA TGTGCCAGTTCCAGGGGTAGCTATGGCTACACCTTC. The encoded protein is CASSRGSYGYTF.

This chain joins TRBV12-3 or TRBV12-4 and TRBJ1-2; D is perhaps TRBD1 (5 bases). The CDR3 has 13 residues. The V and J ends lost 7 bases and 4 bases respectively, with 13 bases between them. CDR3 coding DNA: TGTGCCAGCAATACAGGACCCTTCTATGGCTACACCTTC. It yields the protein CASNTGPFYGYTF.

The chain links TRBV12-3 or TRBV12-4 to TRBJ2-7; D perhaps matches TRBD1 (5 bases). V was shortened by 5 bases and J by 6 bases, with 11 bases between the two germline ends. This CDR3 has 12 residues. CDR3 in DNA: TGTGCCAGCAGTAGGGGATCCGGCGAGCAGTACTTC. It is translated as CASSRGSGEQYF.

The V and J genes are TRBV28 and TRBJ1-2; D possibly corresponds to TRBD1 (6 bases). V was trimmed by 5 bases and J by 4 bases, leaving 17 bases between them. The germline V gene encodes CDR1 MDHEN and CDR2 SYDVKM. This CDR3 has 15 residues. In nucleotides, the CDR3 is TGTGCCAGCAGTCCTCGGACAGTCAACTTCTATGGCTACACCTTC. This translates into CASSPRTVNFYGYTF.

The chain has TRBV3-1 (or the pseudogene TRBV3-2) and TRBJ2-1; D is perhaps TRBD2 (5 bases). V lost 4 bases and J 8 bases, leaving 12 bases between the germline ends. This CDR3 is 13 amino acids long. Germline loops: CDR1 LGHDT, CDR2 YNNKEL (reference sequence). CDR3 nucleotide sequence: TGTGCCAGCAGCCCTCTTCTAGCTGATGAGCAGTTCTTC. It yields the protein CASSPLLADEQFF.

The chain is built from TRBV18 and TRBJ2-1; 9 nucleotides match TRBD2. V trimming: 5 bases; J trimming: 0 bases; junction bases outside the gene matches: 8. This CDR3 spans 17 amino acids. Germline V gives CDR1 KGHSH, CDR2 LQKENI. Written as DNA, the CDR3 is TGTGCCAGCTCATCGAAATTTAGCGGGAGCTCCTACAATGAGCAGTTCTTC. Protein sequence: CASSSKFSGSSYNEQFF.

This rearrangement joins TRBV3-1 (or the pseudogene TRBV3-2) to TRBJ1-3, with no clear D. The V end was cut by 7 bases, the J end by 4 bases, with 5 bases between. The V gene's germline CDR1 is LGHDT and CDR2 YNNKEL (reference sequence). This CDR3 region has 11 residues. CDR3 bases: TGTGCCAGCACGTCCGGAAACACCATATATTTT. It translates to CASTSGNTIYF.

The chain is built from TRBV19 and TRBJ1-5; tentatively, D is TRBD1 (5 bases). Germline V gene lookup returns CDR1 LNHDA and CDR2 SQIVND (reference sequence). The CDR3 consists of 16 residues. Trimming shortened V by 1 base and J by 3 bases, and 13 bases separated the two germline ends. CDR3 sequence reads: CASSIVQKGPNQPQHF. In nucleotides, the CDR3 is TGTGCCAGTAGTATAGTGCAAAAGGGGCCCAATCAGCCCCAGCATTTT. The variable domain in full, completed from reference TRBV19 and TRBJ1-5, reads DGGITQSPKYLFRKEGQNVTLSCEQNLNHDAMYWYRQDPGQGLRLIYYSQIVNDFQKGDIAEGYSVSREKKESFPLTVTSAQKNPTAFYLCASSIVQKGPNQPQHFGDGTRLSIL.

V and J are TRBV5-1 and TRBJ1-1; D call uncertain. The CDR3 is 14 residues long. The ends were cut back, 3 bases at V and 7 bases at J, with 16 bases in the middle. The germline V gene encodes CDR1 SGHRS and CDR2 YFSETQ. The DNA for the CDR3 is TGCGCCAGCAGCTCTCGACGTGGAGGTAGTGAAGCTTTCTTT. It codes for CASSSRRGGSEAFF.

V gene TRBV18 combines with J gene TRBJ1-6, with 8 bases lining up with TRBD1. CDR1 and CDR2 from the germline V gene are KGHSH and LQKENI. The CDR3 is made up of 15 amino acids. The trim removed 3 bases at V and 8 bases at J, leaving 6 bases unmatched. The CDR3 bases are TGTGCCAGCTCACCGACAGGGGCAGGGGATTCACCCCTCCACTTT. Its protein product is CASSPTGAGDSPLHF.